The clone carrying this T cell receptor beta chain occurred many times. The data are from a study of low-dose radiotherapy and immunotherapy resistance in tumors. Gene-specific TRAV and TRBV primers were used for first-strand cDNA, covering alpha and beta chains. Using a constant-region primer together with a V-primer adapter, TCRs were subjected to 15 to 20 PCR cycles of amplification. TCRdb fed the reads into MiXCR, producing one record per CDR3 protein. Of around 80,000 distinct CDR3 sequences in the sample, less than 20% were seen once. As for time point: after trial treatment. Documented treatment: LDRT plus nivolumab, ipilimumab, low-dose cyclophosphamide and aspirin (RACIN trial). The length of the CDR3 is 14 residues. CDR1 and CDR2 from the germline V gene are SGHRS and YFSETQ. V lost 0 bases and J 0 bases, leaving 6 bases between the germline ends.

The sample here was PBMCs, taken after low-dose radiotherapy plus immunotherapy. The V call is TRBV5-1, the J call TRBJ2-5; no firm D call. The source of this sequence is a male donor with prostate cancer. The CDR3 DNA sequence: TGCGCCAGCAGCTTGGGAGTGTACCAAGAGACCCAGTACTTC. Protein product: CASSLGVYQETQYF.